This T cell receptor (beta chain) stems from a study of CD8+ T cells in alopecia areata. At the level of the study: Dosing spanned 6 to 18 months on tofacitinib, then 6 months off drug. Study results and caveats: There was only one nonresponder, so it was unclear how baseline CD8+ expansion relates to response. Numerous clones, expanded in lesions, remained in scalp and blood during tofacitinib.

Extraction and reverse transcription of RNA yielded cDNA as the sequencing template. Some clones are missing from TCRdb's copy, which holds only in-frame ones; the method was immunoSEQ multiplex PCR. The sample includes 250,000 to 300,000 clones, 58% seen only once; the top ten take about 1.8%. Trimming pared 0 bases from V and 0 bases from J, leaving 12 bases between. The CDR3 consists of 16 residues. Germline values: CDR1 GTSNPN, CDR2 SVGIG (reference sequence). Notes on this clone: The antigen is not known.

The treatment: oral pan-JAK inhibitor, 5-10 mg twice daily. Sequencing used CD4+ T cells sorted from blood, obtained at week 24, from a patient treated with tofacitinib. This TCR derives from a human donor with alopecia areata. The chain couples TRBV30 to TRBJ1-3; D may be TRBD1 (5 bases). The CDR3 reads CAWSVGARLSGNTIYF. CDR3 nucleotide sequence: TGTGCCTGGAGTGTAGGGGCCAGGCTCTCTGGAAACACCATATATTTT.